This T cell receptor (beta chain) was obtained from a study of shared clonotypes between healthy human individuals. Between the trimmed V and J ends, which lost 5 bases and 2 bases, there was a span of 12 bases. Germline-derived CDR1 and CDR2 are MNHNY and SVGAGI (reference sequence). This CDR3 has 14 residues. The naive CD8 subset, CD45RO-negative cells positively selected for CCR7, excluded terminally differentiated effector memory CD45RA+ cells. General study findings and limits: Compared with clonotypes that all four donors shared, non-shared clonotypes had lower generation probabilities.

Measured with immunoSEQ multiplex PCR; TCRdb has only the in-frame clones, and not every one. The table records about 2.1 million clones, about 93% of them present only once. About this clone: Its antigen is as yet unknown.

Sequenced material: naive CD8+ T cells from PBMCs. This TCR was recovered from a man between 18 and 35 years old in good health. Some clones in this sample may be carry-over from other donors' samples. V is TRBV6-6 and J is TRBJ1-2; D call uncertain. The DNA of the CDR3 is TGTGCCAGCAGTCACTTGGGTATCAACTATGGCTACACCTTC. Translation gives CASSHLGINYGYTF.